These 11 T cell receptor beta chains came from one sample sequenced in a study of T cells in Graves' hyperthyroidism and ophthalmopathy. RNA transcripts provided the source from which TCR beta CDR3 regions were amplified. TCR CDR3 underwent first-round RT-PCR with the HTBI primer set. TCRdb used MiXCR to reprocess the multiplex PCR reads, holding one entry per CDR3 protein. The sample has some 360,000 distinct CDR3 sequences, approximately 13% seen once. What was sequenced was blood. The source is a woman aged 55-70 years with Graves' hyperthyroidism.

This clonotype was counted many times. The chain joins TRBV2 to TRBJ1-1, with D possibly TRBD1 on 5 matching bases. Trimming took off 7 bases at V and 1 base at J, with 13 bases between the two ends. Germline V gene data show CDR1 as SNHLY and CDR2 as FYNNEI. The CDR3 runs to 14 residues. DNA of the CDR3: TGTGCCAGCATAAAAAACGGGGGGAACACTGAAGCTTTCTTT. Amino acids: CASIKNGGNTEAFF.

This clonotype was seen repeatedly, ten times or more. V is TRBV11-2 and J is TRBJ2-7; the D is unclear. Germline loops: CDR1 SGHAT, CDR2 FQNNGV. The CDR3 sequence is 14 residues long. V lost 4 bases, J lost 5 bases, and 15 bases lay in between. The CDR3 nucleotides are TGTGCCAGCAGCTCCTACGTCTCTTCCGACGAGCAGTACTTC. This gives the protein CASSSYVSSDEQYF.

Ten or more counts support this clonotype. V gene TRBV5-1 combines with J gene TRBJ2-5; D ambiguous. V lost 5 bases to trimming and J lost 6 bases, with 11 bases between them. The CDR3 runs 12 residues. The germline V gene encodes CDR1 SGHRS and CDR2 YFSETQ. This chain's CDR3 is CASRRDEQTQYF. The CDR3 coding sequence is TGCGCCAGCAGAAGGGATGAACAGACCCAGTACTTC.

This clonotype was recorded many times. J is TRBJ1-1 and V is TRBV12-5; D gene ambiguous. Deletions cut 0 bases from V and 2 bases from J, with 10 bases between. Germline V gene sequence: CDR1 LGHNT, CDR2 FRNRAP. This CDR3 comprises 15 residues. The CDR3 region has the DNA TGTGCTAGTGGTTTGGTAGGACGGAATAACACTGAAGCTTTCTTT. It codes for CASGLVGRNNTEAFF.

CDR3: CASSFSNSYEQYF. CDR3 sequence (DNA): TGTGCCAGCAGCTTTTCTAACTCCTACGAGCAGTACTTC. V and J are TRBV7-9 and TRBJ2-7; D not certain. Trimming cost V 3 bases and J 0 bases, with 6 bases left between them. The CDR3 totals 13 residues. CDR1 is SEHNR, CDR2 FQNEAQ, per germline (reference sequence).

This clonotype was seen many times. J is TRBJ1-4 and V is TRBV28; TRBD1 matches at 9 bases. The V segment lost 4 bases and the J segment 7 bases; nucleotides outside the gene matches: 7. The CDR3 covers 15 residues. Germline assignment: CDR1 MDHEN and CDR2 SYDVKM. The CDR3 DNA reads TGTGCCAGCAGTTCCTGGACAGGGGAGGCTGAAAAACTGTTTTTT. This codes for CASSSWTGEAEKLFF.

At least ten counts were recorded for this clonotype. V usage is TRBV27 and J usage is TRBJ1-2; 7 bases agree with TRBD1. The CDR3 extends over 15 amino acids. The trim removed 2 bases at V and 6 bases at J, leaving 9 bases unmatched. CDR1 and CDR2 from the germline V gene are MNHEY and SMNVEV (reference sequence). CDR3 residues: CASSLRQGGGDGYTF. CDR3 DNA: TGTGCCAGCAGTTTAAGACAGGGCGGCGGCGATGGCTACACCTTC.

In its sample, this clonotype was seen a few times. Germline is not matched at one junction end, which may reflect a read error. The genes are TRBV7-9 and TRBJ2-5; perhaps TRBD2 as D (5 bases). This CDR3 spans 14 amino acids. Germline CDR1 and CDR2: SEHNR and FQNEAQ (reference sequence). Written as DNA, the CDR3 is TGTGCCCGCAGCGCCAGGTGGGGAGAAGAGACCCAGTACTTC. It encodes CARSARWGEETQYF.

The chain joins TRBV20-1 to TRBJ2-7; 7 bases fit TRBD1. CDR3 length: 11 amino acids. The germline V gene has CDR1 DFQATT and CDR2 SNEGSKA (reference sequence). V trimming: 6 bases; J trimming: 1 base; junction bases outside the gene matches: 0. The chain's CDR3 is CSAGQSYEQYF. The CDR3 coding sequence is TGCAGTGCGGGACAGTCCTACGAGCAGTACTTC.

The chain is built from TRBV4-1 and TRBJ2-7; tentatively, D is TRBD2 (5 bases). Germline V gives CDR1 MGHRA, CDR2 YSYEKL. The CDR3 sequence is 13 residues long. Trimming pared 0 bases from V and 2 bases from J, leaving 5 bases between. The CDR3 reads CASSQDGAYEQYF. The CDR3 DNA reads as TGCGCCAGCAGCCAAGACGGGGCCTACGAGCAGTACTTC.

This clonotype was seen many times. The chain employs TRBV20-1 and TRBJ2-3; D perhaps matches TRBD2 (6 bases). Trimming cost V 3 bases and J 9 bases, with 19 bases left between them. CDR1 DFQATT and CDR2 SNEGSKA come from the germline V gene (reference sequence). This CDR3 comprises 14 residues. For the CDR3, the DNA is TGCAGTGCTAGCTCTCCATCCGGGGGTCGAACGCAGTATTTT. Its translation is CSASSPSGGRTQYF.